Included here is one T cell receptor beta chain sequence, with context. These data originate in a study of blood T cells in healthy people across ages. The germline V gene encodes CDR1 SGHTA and CDR2 FQGNSA. The CDR3 runs 14 residues. J lost 2 bases, V lost 5 bases, and 5 bases had no gene match. A second 7 to 11 cycle PCR used barcoded and J-beta primers. Using its own MiXCR run on the 5' RACE reads, TCRdb lists one record per CDR3 protein. The sample holds roughly 700,000 distinct CDR3 sequences; approximately 49% are singletons and the top ten take 25% to 35%. The chain couples TRBV7-2 to TRBJ1-2, with 7 bases matching TRBD1. What was sequenced was blood. This TCR was recovered from a woman in her fifties or sixties in good health. CDR3 coding DNA: TGTGCCAGCAGCGCCAGGGGGAAGAACTATGGCTACACCTTC. It codes for CASSARGKNYGYTF.